The source of this T cell receptor (beta chain) is a study of shared clonotypes between healthy human individuals. Sequencing was performed with immunoSEQ multiplex PCR; in TCRdb, only in-frame clones are kept and a portion is missing. Of about 2.1 million clones listed, approximately 94% were seen once; the top ten hold 1.5% to 2%. It was CD45RO-negative cells, positively selected for CCR7, that made up naive CD8 cells, with terminally differentiated effector memory CD45RA+ cells excluded. This CDR3 contains 12 residues. Germline CDR1 reads MDHEN; CDR2 reads SYDVKM. V was trimmed by 5 bases and J by 8 bases, leaving 12 bases between them.

Sample: naive CD8+ T cells from PBMCs. The clonotype originates from a man younger than 35 in good health. Some clones in this sample may be carry-over from other donors' samples. The chain couples TRBV28 to TRBJ1-1; tentatively, D is TRBD1 (5 bases). The CDR3 sequence: CASSTGGEEAFF. The CDR3 DNA follows: TGTGCCAGCAGTACAGGAGGGGAGGAAGCTTTCTTT. The whole variable domain, remainder taken from reference TRBV28 and TRBJ1-1, is DVKVTQSSRYLVKRTGEKVFLECVQDMDHENMFWYRQDPGLGLRLIYFSYDVKMKEKGDIPEGYSVSREKKERFSLILESASTNQTSMYLCASSTGGEEAFFGQGTRLTVV.